The clone carrying this T cell receptor beta chain was observed once. The data were produced by immunoSEQ multiplex PCR, yet TCRdb's version contains in-frame clones alone and is incomplete. The sample yields about 38,000 clones, about 82% seen once. These data are taken from a study of blood T cell repertoires in COVID-19. Germline values: CDR1 MNHEY, CDR2 SVGAGI. The junction had 6 bases not matched to a gene; V was cut back by 6 bases and J by 5 bases. The CDR3 sequence is 13 residues long. The specimen sequenced was peripheral blood. The chain recombines TRBV6-5 with TRBJ1-2, with 7 bases matching TRBD1. This sequence originates from a man aged 45 to 65 with active COVID-19. CDR3 loop: CASSQGTAYGYTF. The CDR3 nucleotides read TGTGCCAGCAGCCAAGGGACAGCTTATGGCTACACCTTC.